This entry lists 30 T cell receptor beta chains sequenced from one sample in a study of blood T cells in healthy people across ages. A J-beta primer mix and a sample-barcoded 5' primer were used in a second PCR of roughly 6 to 11 cycles. TCRdb recomputed calls from the 5' RACE reads with MiXCR, one row per CDR3 protein. The repertoire holds approximately 1.5 million distinct CDR3 sequences, around 40% seen once, with 4% in the top ten. The specimen was blood. The receptors were sampled from a woman between 18 and 30 years old in good health.

The table lists this clonotype with a few counts. The chain carries TRBV10-3 and TRBJ2-1; unclear D gene. The CDR3 loop spans 15 amino acids. V was cut by 5 bases and J by 4 bases, with 15 bases left in between. Germline CDR1 ENHRY, CDR2 SYGVKD. The CDR3 DNA reads TGTGCCATCAGTCCGGGTTGGGTAGATTACAATGAGCAGTTCTTC. It translates to CAISPGWVDYNEQFF.

This clonotype showed up just a few times. The chain is built from TRBV7-2 and TRBJ2-1; D unresolved. Trimming pared 5 bases from V and 5 bases from J, leaving 10 bases between. The CDR3 is 13 amino acids. Germline V gene lookup returns CDR1 SGHTA and CDR2 FQGNSA. The CDR3 loop reads CASSETRDNEQFF. As DNA, the CDR3 is TGTGCCAGCAGCGAGACCCGGGACAATGAGCAGTTCTTC.

In this sample, this clonotype turned up a few times. The chain carries TRBV24-1 and TRBJ2-1; 12 bases align to TRBD2. Germline loops: CDR1 KGHDR, CDR2 SFDVKD. The trim removed 4 bases at V and 3 bases at J, leaving 6 bases unmatched. This CDR3 spans 17 amino acids. The chain's CDR3 is CATSDPGLAGYYNEQFF. The CDR3 nucleotides read TGTGCCACCAGTGACCCCGGACTAGCGGGGTACTACAATGAGCAGTTCTTC.

There are a few counts of this clonotype. The chain employs TRBV11-2 and TRBJ2-3; D remains unclear. Trimming stripped 3 bases from V and 2 bases from J, with 6 bases between. The CDR3 is made up of 13 amino acids. Germline-derived CDR1 and CDR2 are SGHAT and FQNNGV. CDR3 sequence (DNA): TGTGCCAGCAGCTTCGTGTTCACAGATACGCAGTATTTT. Encoded protein: CASSFVFTDTQYF.

In this sample, this clonotype turned up many times. This rearrangement joins TRBV5-1 to TRBJ2-1; no firm D call. Trimming removed 0 bases at V and 8 bases at J, with 6 bases between. Germline V CDR1 and CDR2: SGHRS, YFSETQ. The CDR3 runs to 12 residues. CDR3 in amino acids: CASSLDWDEQFF. CDR3 coding DNA: TGCGCCAGCAGCTTGGACTGGGATGAGCAGTTCTTC.

V gene TRBV4-3 combines with J gene TRBJ2-7; 7 nucleotides match TRBD1. The CDR3 length is 16 residues. Trimming took 0 bases from V and 2 from J; bases not matched to a gene: 7. Germline CDR1 reads LGHNA; CDR2 reads YSLEER. As DNA, the CDR3 is TGCGCCAGCAGCCAAGATTGGGGGACAGAGACCTACGAGCAGTACTTC. It yields the protein CASSQDWGTETYEQYF.

This chain links TRBV7-8 with TRBJ2-1, with 8 nucleotides matching TRBD2. The trim removed 10 bases at V and 3 bases at J, leaving 8 bases unmatched. Germline-derived CDR1 and CDR2 are SGHVS and FQNEAQ. The CDR3 is made up of 14 amino acids. CDR3 nucleotide sequence: TGTGCCATCTCGAGCGGGAGCTTCTACAATGAGCAGTTCTTC. Encoded protein: CAISSGSFYNEQFF.

The chain joins TRBV4-1 to TRBJ1-5; D possibly corresponds to TRBD1 (5 bases). The germline V gene encodes CDR1 MGHRA and CDR2 YSYEKL. CDR3 length: 15 residues. The ends were cut back, 0 bases at V and 0 bases at J, with 6 bases in the middle. CDR3 amino acids: CASSQEQDSNQPQHF. In DNA form, the CDR3 reads TGCGCCAGCAGCCAAGAACAGGATAGCAATCAGCCCCAGCATTTT.

CDR3: CASSDPSSGADTQYF. The CDR3 bases are TGTGCCAGCAGTGATCCCTCTAGCGGGGCAGATACGCAGTATTTT. This sequence joins TRBV6-4 and TRBJ2-3, with TRBD2 matching over 9 bases. The CDR3 sequence is 15 residues long. Trimming removed 3 bases from V and 4 bases from J; junction bases left unmatched: 5. Germline CDR1 reads MRHNA; CDR2 reads SNTAGT.

This clonotype was seen more than once but under ten times. The chain recombines TRBV7-6 with TRBJ2-3; D possibly corresponds to TRBD1 (5 bases). The length of the CDR3 is 16 residues. Germline CDR1 SGHVS, CDR2 FNYEAQ. Trimming removed 3 bases at V and 4 bases at J, with 17 bases between. The CDR3 region has the DNA TGTGCCAGCAGCTTGGGTCTTCAGGGATCCGCAGATACGCAGTATTTT. Its translation: CASSLGLQGSADTQYF.

J is TRBJ2-1 and V is TRBV28, with 11 bases aligning to TRBD2. The V and J ends lost 6 bases and 4 bases, in that order; junction bases with no gene match: 14. The CDR3 has 18 amino acids. The V gene's germline CDR1 is MDHEN and CDR2 SYDVKM. The CDR3 is CASSSRLAGNSPYNEQFF. Written as DNA, the CDR3 is TGTGCCAGCAGCTCACGACTAGCGGGGAACAGCCCTTACAATGAGCAGTTCTTC.

This clonotype has a handful of counts. The chain links TRBV4-1 to TRBJ2-1; 13 bases are shared with TRBD2. The CDR3 is made up of 14 amino acids. Germline loops: CDR1 MGHRA, CDR2 YSYEKL. Trimming at V came to 8 bases and at J to 5 bases, leaving 3 bases not matched to a gene. CDR3 sequence: CASGTSGENNEQFF. The CDR3, as DNA: TGCGCCAGCGGGACTAGCGGGGAAAACAATGAGCAGTTCTTC.

This clonotype was found a few times. The genes are TRBV20-1 and TRBJ2-7; weak D call: TRBD2 (6 bases). This CDR3 contains 14 residues. The V gene lost 4 bases and the J gene lost 4 bases, with 17 bases spanning the gap. Germline assignment: CDR1 DFQATT and CDR2 SNEGSKA (reference sequence). The CDR3 spells CSANPGPAGYEQYF. CDR3 nucleotides: TGCAGTGCTAATCCGGGACCAGCGGGTTACGAGCAGTACTTC.

This clonotype was observed a single time. One end of the junction does not line up with germline, which may come from a read error. The rearrangement uses TRBV24-1 and TRBJ2-1; perhaps TRBD2 as D (5 bases). The end of the DNA is better explained by TRBJ2-7, so the J call may be wrong. The CDR3 covers 18 residues. Germline CDR1 reads KGHDR; CDR2 reads SFDVKD. CDR3 residues: CATCDSTRTGSSYNEQYF. CDR3 sequence (DNA): TGTGCCACCTGTGATTCGACCCGGACGGGGAGCTCCTACAATGAGCAGTACTTC.

This chain joins TRBV14 and TRBJ1-2; D is ambiguous. V was trimmed by 1 base and J by 0 bases, leaving 3 bases between them. CDR1 is SGHDN, CDR2 FVKESK, per germline. This CDR3 region has 13 residues. CDR3 protein: CASSQAPNYGYTF. The CDR3 DNA reads as TGTGCCAGCAGCCAAGCACCTAACTATGGCTACACCTTC.

The gene calls are TRBV7-9 and TRBJ1-6; D remains ambiguous. The CDR3 is 14 amino acids. V dropped 5 bases and J dropped 7 bases, with 12 bases sitting between them. CDR1 is SEHNR, CDR2 FQNEAQ, per germline (reference sequence). The CDR3 loop is CASSVVFQNSPLHF. CDR3 sequence (DNA): TGTGCCAGCAGCGTGGTCTTTCAGAATTCACCCCTCCACTTT.

Written as DNA, the CDR3 is TGTGCCAGCAGCGTAGCTGGGACTAGCGGGAGGTACGAGCAGTACTTC. It codes for CASSVAGTSGRYEQYF. J is TRBJ2-4 and V is TRBV9; 15 nucleotides align to TRBD2. The J call is in doubt because the DNA end fits TRBJ2-7 better. The CDR3 is 16 residues long. Germline V CDR1 and CDR2: SGDLS, YYNGEE.

There are a few counts of this clonotype. The chain has TRBV6-1 and TRBJ1-5, with D hard to call. CDR3 length: 12 residues. The V end was cut by 7 bases, the J end by 7 bases, with 11 bases between. CDR1 MNHNS and CDR2 SASEGT come from the germline V gene. The CDR3 loop is CASTDPNQPQHF. The CDR3 coding sequence is TGTGCCAGCACGGACCCCAACCAGCCCCAGCATTTT.

In this sample, this clonotype turned up a few times. V usage is TRBV9 and J usage is TRBJ2-1, with 8 bases matching TRBD2. The germline gives CDR1 SGDLS, CDR2 YYNGEE. The CDR3 consists of 16 residues. V dropped 0 bases and J dropped 5; count of bases not matched to a gene: 7. Written as DNA, the CDR3 is TGTGCCAGCAGCGTAGGCGGGAGGCTTCCGAACAATGAGCAGTTCTTC. Amino acid sequence: CASSVGGRLPNNEQFF.

The chain is built from TRBV6-2 or TRBV6-3 and TRBJ2-5; D gene uncertain. The CDR3 extends over 15 amino acids. The germline V and J ends were trimmed by 6 bases and 0 bases, with 14 bases remaining between them. CDR1 is MNHEY, CDR2 SVGEGT, per germline. The CDR3 sequence: CASRESRRYQETQYF. CDR3 DNA sequence: TGTGCCAGCAGAGAGTCCAGAAGGTACCAAGAGACCCAGTACTTC.

This clonotype was seen only a few times. Here the CDR3 reads CASSQSLAGGQDTQYF. The DNA for the CDR3 is TGTGCCAGCAGCCAGTCACTAGCGGGGGGCCAGGATACGCAGTATTTT. The J gene is TRBJ2-3, the V gene TRBV3-1; 12 bases are shared with TRBD2. Germline CDR1 and CDR2: LGHDT and YNNKEL (reference sequence). This CDR3 is 16 amino acids long. The trim removed 3 bases at V and 6 bases at J, leaving 7 bases unmatched.

This clonotype was picked up a small number of times. The CDR3 DNA reads TGTGCCAGCAGTTTGGAATCATGGGTCTCGAACACCGGGGAGCTGTTTTTT. This gives the protein CASSLESWVSNTGELFF. This chain links TRBV6-2 or TRBV6-3 with TRBJ2-2; D remains ambiguous. CDR1 and CDR2 from the germline V gene are MNHEY and SVGEGT. V gave up 4 bases and J gave up 0 bases, with 15 bases separating them. This CDR3 is 17 amino acids long.

This clonotype was counted only a few times. The chain is built from TRBV6-5 and TRBJ2-1, with 10 bases that match TRBD2. V shed 2 bases and J 5 bases; nucleotides not matched to a gene: 3. The CDR3 consists of 15 residues. CDR1 MNHEY and CDR2 SVGAGI come from the germline V gene. Here the CDR3 reads CASSYTGTSDNEQFF. For the CDR3, the DNA is TGTGCCAGCAGTTACACCGGGACTAGCGACAATGAGCAGTTCTTC.

This clonotype has a handful of counts. V usage is TRBV20-1 and J usage is TRBJ2-5; D remains ambiguous. V shed 6 bases and J shed 7 bases, with 15 bases lying between them. The CDR3 runs 12 residues. Germline-derived CDR1 and CDR2 are DFQATT and SNEGSKA (reference sequence). For the CDR3, the DNA is TGCAGTGCGCACCTGGCCTATGGGACCCAGTACTTC. As protein: CSAHLAYGTQYF.

This clonotype was seen a handful of times. J is TRBJ2-1 and V is TRBV6-5, with TRBD2 identical over 15 bases. The germline V gene encodes CDR1 MNHEY and CDR2 SVGAGI. V shed 4 bases, J shed 3 bases, and the junction held 4 bases outside the gene matches. The CDR3 has 17 amino acids. This CDR3 is CASSWGLAGGGYNEQFF. In DNA, the CDR3 is TGTGCCAGCAGTTGGGGACTAGCGGGGGGTGGCTACAATGAGCAGTTCTTC.

The chain joins TRBV4-3 to TRBJ2-3; 13 bases are a match to TRBD2. V lost 0 bases to trimming and J lost 4 bases; unmatched junction nucleotides: 4. Germline V gene lookup returns CDR1 LGHNA and CDR2 YSLEER. The CDR3 covers 17 residues. The CDR3 coding sequence is TGCGCCAGCAGCCAAGAGTCACTAGCGGGGGGGGCAGATACGCAGTATTTT. Its translation: CASSQESLAGGADTQYF.

The chain links TRBV27 to TRBJ1-1; the D gene is possibly TRBD1 (5 bases). The CDR3 has 13 residues. Germline lookup yields CDR1 MNHEY and CDR2 SMNVEV (reference sequence). V lost 6 bases and J lost 6, with 14 bases in between. In nucleotides, the CDR3 is TGTGCCAGCAGACTTAACACAGGTCCTGAAGCTTTCTTT. Residues: CASRLNTGPEAFF.

The CDR3 reads CASSIALDRALAVNEQFF. For the CDR3, the DNA is TGTGCCAGCAGTATCGCACTAGACCGCGCACTAGCGGTCAATGAGCAGTTCTTC. The gene calls are TRBV2 and TRBJ2-1; 8 bases match TRBD2. The V and J ends lost 5 bases and 6 bases, in that order; junction bases with no gene match: 18. Germline lookup yields CDR1 SNHLY and CDR2 FYNNEI. The CDR3 is 18 amino acids.

The CDR3 DNA is TGTGCCAGCAGAGGGGGGGACGGAAGCTCTGGAAACACCATATATTTT. Amino acid sequence: CASRGGDGSSGNTIYF. This chain connects TRBV12-3 or TRBV12-4 to TRBJ1-3, with D possibly matching TRBD1 (6 bases). CDR3 size: 16 residues. V was shortened by 6 bases and J by 0 bases, with 15 bases between the two germline ends.

The chain joins TRBV20-1 to TRBJ2-1; D unresolved. The end of the DNA aligns better with TRBJ2-7, so the J call may be wrong. Germline V gives CDR1 DFQATT, CDR2 SNEGSKA (reference sequence). This CDR3 region has 13 residues. As DNA, the CDR3 is TGCAGTGCTAGTTCCGAGCTTTACAATGAGCAGTACTTC. This sequence encodes CSASSELYNEQYF.